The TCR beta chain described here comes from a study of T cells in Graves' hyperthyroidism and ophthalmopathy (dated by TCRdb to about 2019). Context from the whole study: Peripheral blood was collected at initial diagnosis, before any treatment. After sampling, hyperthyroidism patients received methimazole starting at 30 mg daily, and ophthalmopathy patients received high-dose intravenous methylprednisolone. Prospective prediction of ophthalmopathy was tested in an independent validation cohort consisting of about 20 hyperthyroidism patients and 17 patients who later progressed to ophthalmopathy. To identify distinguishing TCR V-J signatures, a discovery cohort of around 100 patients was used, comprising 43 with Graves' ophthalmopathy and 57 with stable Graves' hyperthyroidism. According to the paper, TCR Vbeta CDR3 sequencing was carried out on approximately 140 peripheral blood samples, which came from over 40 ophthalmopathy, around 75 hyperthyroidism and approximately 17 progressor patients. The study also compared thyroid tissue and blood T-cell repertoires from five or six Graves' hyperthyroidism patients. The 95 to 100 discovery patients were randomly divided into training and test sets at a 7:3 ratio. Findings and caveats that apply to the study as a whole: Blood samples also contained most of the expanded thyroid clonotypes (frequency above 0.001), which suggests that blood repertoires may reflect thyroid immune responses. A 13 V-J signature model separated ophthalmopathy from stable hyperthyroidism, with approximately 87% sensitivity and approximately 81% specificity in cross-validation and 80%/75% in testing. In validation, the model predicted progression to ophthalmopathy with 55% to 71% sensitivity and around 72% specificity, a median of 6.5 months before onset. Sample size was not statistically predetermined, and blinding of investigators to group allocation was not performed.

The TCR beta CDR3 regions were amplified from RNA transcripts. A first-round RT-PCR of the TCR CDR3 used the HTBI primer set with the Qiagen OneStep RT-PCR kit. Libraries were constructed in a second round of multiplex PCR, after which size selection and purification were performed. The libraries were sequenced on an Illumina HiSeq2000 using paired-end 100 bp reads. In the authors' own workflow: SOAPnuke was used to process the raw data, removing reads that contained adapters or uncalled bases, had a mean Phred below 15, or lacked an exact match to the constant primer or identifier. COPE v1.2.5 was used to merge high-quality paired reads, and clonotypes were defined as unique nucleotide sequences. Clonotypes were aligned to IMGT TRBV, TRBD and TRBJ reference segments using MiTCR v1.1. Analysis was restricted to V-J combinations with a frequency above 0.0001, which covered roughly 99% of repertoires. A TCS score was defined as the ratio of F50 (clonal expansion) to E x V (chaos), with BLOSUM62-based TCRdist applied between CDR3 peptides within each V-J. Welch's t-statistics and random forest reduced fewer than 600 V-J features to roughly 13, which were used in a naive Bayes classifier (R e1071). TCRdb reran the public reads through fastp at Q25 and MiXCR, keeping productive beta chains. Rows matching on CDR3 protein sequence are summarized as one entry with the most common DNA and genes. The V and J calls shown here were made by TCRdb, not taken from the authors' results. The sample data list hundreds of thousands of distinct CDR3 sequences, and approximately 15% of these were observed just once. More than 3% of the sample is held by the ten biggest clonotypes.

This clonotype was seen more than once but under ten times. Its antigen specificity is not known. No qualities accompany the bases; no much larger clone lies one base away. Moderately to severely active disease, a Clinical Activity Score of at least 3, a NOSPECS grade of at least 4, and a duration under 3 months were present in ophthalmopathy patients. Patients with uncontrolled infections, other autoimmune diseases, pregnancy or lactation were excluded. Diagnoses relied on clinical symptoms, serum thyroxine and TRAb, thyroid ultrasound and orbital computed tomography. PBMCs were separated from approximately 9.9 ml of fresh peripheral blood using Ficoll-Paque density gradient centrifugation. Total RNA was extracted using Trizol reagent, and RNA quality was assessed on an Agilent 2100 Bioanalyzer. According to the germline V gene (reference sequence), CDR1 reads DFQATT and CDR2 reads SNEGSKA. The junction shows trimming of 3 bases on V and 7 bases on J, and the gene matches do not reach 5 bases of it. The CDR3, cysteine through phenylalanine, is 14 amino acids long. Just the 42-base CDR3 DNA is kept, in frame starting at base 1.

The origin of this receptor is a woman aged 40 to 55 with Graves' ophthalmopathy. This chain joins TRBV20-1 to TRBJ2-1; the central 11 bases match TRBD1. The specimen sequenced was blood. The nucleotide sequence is TGCAGTGCTAGTAGGGGACAGGGGGTAAATGAGCAGTTCTTC. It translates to CSASRGQGVNEQFF.